A single sample gave rise to the 32 T cell receptor beta chains below, sequenced in a study of T cell clonotyping in hematopoietic cell transplantation. Here immunoSEQ multiplex PCR was the method, and the copy in TCRdb shows in-frame clones only, minus some. The sample includes about 76,000 clones, 90% to 97% seen only once; the top ten take roughly 1.5%. The time point was: recipient sample about 28 days before transplant, after cytoreduction. Material: peripheral blood mononuclear cells, obtained before stem cell transplant. These receptors were taken from a woman between 45 and 65 years old with acute myeloid leukemia. Some clones in this sample may be carry-over from other donors' samples.

The chain employs TRBV30 and TRBJ2-1; possibly TRBD2 for D (6 bases). The CDR3 has 17 amino acids. CDR1 and CDR2 (germline): GTSNPN, SVGIG (reference sequence). Trimming took 2 bases from V and 5 from J, leaving 22 bases between them. The CDR3 is CAWSPTHSGDSNNEQFF. CDR3 DNA sequence: TGTGCCTGGAGTCCCACCCACTCGGGGGACTCGAACAATGAGCAGTTCTTC.

The V gene is TRBV4-1, the J gene TRBJ2-3; TRBD1 matches 8 bases. Germline V CDR1 and CDR2: MGHRA, YSYEKL. The junction had 7 bases not matched to a gene; V was cut back by 6 bases and J by 8 bases. There are 13 residues in the CDR3. CDR3 sequence: CASSVDRDTTQYF. CDR3 DNA: TGCGCCAGCAGTGTGGACAGGGATACTACGCAGTATTTT.

The chain uses TRBV28 and TRBJ1-2; the match to TRBD1 covers 8 bases. CDR1 and CDR2 from the germline V gene are MDHEN and SYDVKM. The J segment lost 7 bases and the V segment lost 5 bases, leaving 9 bases of the junction unmatched. This CDR3 has 14 residues. The CDR3 coding sequence is TGTGCCAGCAGTCGTGGGGACAGGAAGGGTGGCTACACCTTC. This encodes CASSRGDRKGGYTF.

This chain connects TRBV5-1 to TRBJ2-7; D may be TRBD1 (6 bases). V was cut by 0 bases and J by 5 bases, with 9 bases left in between. CDR1 SGHRS and CDR2 YFSETQ come from the germline V gene. The CDR3 has 13 residues. The CDR3 nucleotides read TGCGCCAGCAGCTTGGGTGGGGACAACGAGCAGTACTTC. This sequence encodes CASSLGGDNEQYF.

The V gene is TRBV7-6, the J gene TRBJ2-7; no clear D gene. Between the trimmed V and J ends, which lost 1 base and 3 bases, there was a span of 7 bases. CDR1 is SGHVS and CDR2 is FNYEAQ in the germline V gene. The CDR3 consists of 13 residues. The CDR3 nucleotides read TGTGCCAGCAGCTTAGGGAATAACTACGAGCAGTACTTC. It yields the protein CASSLGNNYEQYF.

This rearrangement joins TRBV30 to TRBJ2-5, with 7 bases fitting TRBD1. V gave up 3 bases and J gave up 1 base; unmatched junction bases: 5. The length of the CDR3 is 14 residues. CDR1 and CDR2 (germline): GTSNPN, SVGIG (reference sequence). CDR3 coding DNA: TGTGCCTGGAGCCTCGGGACAGCCCAAGAGACCCAGTACTTC. As protein: CAWSLGTAQETQYF. The full variable domain, completed using reference TRBV30 and TRBJ2-5, is SQTIHQWPATLVQPVGSPLSLECTVEGTSNPNLYWYRQAAGRGLQLLFYSVGIGQISSEVPQNLSASRPQDRQFILSSKKLLLSDSGFYLCAWSLGTAQETQYFGPGTRLLVL.

The rearrangement joins TRBV19 to TRBJ1-5, with a weak D call TRBD1 (6 bases). CDR3 length equals 16 residues. Germline V gene data show CDR1 as LNHDA and CDR2 as SQIVND (reference sequence). Between the trimmed V and J ends, which lost 5 bases and 6 bases, there was a span of 20 bases. Written as DNA, the CDR3 is TGTGCCAGTAGTTCGGACAGCACAATAGGTGGTCAGCCCCAGCATTTT. It yields the protein CASSSDSTIGGQPQHF.

This chain connects TRBV28 to TRBJ2-3, with D tentatively TRBD1 or TRBD2 (5 bases each). Trimming pared 2 bases from V and 1 base from J, leaving 10 bases between. The CDR3 totals 15 residues. Germline V gives CDR1 MDHEN, CDR2 SYDVKM. For the CDR3, the DNA is TGTGCCAGCAGTTTAATGGGACCCGGCACAGATACGCAGTATTTT. It is translated as CASSLMGPGTDTQYF.

The chain couples TRBV7-3 to TRBJ2-7; the D gene is possibly TRBD1 (5 bases). Trimming took 5 bases from V and 2 from J, leaving 16 bases between them. This CDR3 has 15 amino acids. The germline V gene encodes CDR1 SGHTA and CDR2 FQGTGA. The CDR3 reads CASSLGSGYAYEQYF. CDR3 nucleotides: TGTGCCAGCAGCCTAGGGTCAGGGTACGCCTACGAGCAGTACTTC.

V gene TRBV5-6 combines with J gene TRBJ1-1; D remains unclear. Germline V gives CDR1 SGHDT, CDR2 YYEEEE. This CDR3 spans 14 amino acids. V was pared by 4 bases and J by 4 bases, with 14 bases between. CDR3 sequence reads: CASSTMYDTTEAFF. DNA of the CDR3: TGTGCCAGCAGCACAATGTATGACACCACTGAAGCTTTCTTT.

The chain links TRBV28 to TRBJ2-1, with 9 nucleotides matching TRBD2. The CDR3 runs to 15 residues. Germline V CDR1 and CDR2: MDHEN, SYDVKM. After removal of 6 bases from V and 6 bases from J, the junction contained 9 bases not matched to a gene. The CDR3 DNA sequence: TGTGCCAGCAGCCAACCTAGCGGGAAAAGCAATGAGCAGTTCTTC. Protein: CASSQPSGKSNEQFF.

The V gene is TRBV10-2, the J gene TRBJ1-5; 9 nucleotides line up with TRBD1. The CDR3 totals 17 residues. J lost 7 bases, V lost 2 bases, and 12 bases had no gene match. From germline, CDR1 is WSHSY and CDR2 SAAADI. CDR3 region: CASSEIVGTGFIQPQHF. In DNA, the CDR3 is TGCGCCAGCAGTGAGATAGTTGGGACAGGGTTTATCCAGCCCCAGCATTTT.

This clone was counted once. The chain links TRBV28 to TRBJ2-7, with 16 bases aligning to TRBD2. The CDR3 contains 17 residues. Germline CDR1 and CDR2: MDHEN and SYDVKM. V shed 2 bases, J shed 3 bases, and the junction held 4 bases outside the gene matches. CDR3 loop: CASSLGGLAGGYYEQYF. CDR3 nucleotide sequence: TGTGCCAGCAGTTTAGGGGGACTAGCGGGGGGGTACTACGAGCAGTACTTC.

For this clone: A read error may produce the germline difference seen at one junction end. V gene TRBV6-5 combines with J gene TRBJ2-3, with D possibly matching TRBD1 (7 bases). There are 12 residues in the CDR3. The germline CDR1 and CDR2 sequences are MNHEY and SVGAGI. The CDR3: CAISDQGGTQYF. In nucleotides, the CDR3 is TGTGCCATCAGTGATCAGGGGGGTACGCAGTATTTT.

The chain has TRBV19 and TRBJ2-3, with 11 positions matching TRBD2. Trimming took 7 bases from V and 5 from J; bases not matched to a gene: 5. The germline gives CDR1 LNHDA, CDR2 SQIVND (reference sequence). This CDR3 has 14 residues. CDR3 sequence reads: CASTRLAGGDTQYF. In nucleotides, the CDR3 is TGTGCCAGTACAAGGCTAGCGGGAGGAGATACGCAGTATTTT. The entire variable domain, with the rest obtained from reference TRBV19 and TRBJ2-3, is as follows: DGGITQSPKYLFRKEGQNVTLSCEQNLNHDAMYWYRQDPGQGLRLIYYSQIVNDFQKGDIAEGYSVSREKKESFPLTVTSAQKNPTAFYLCASTRLAGGDTQYFGPGTRLTVL.

The V gene is TRBV27, the J gene TRBJ1-1; 8 bases line up with TRBD1. Germline lookup yields CDR1 MNHEY and CDR2 SMNVEV (reference sequence). V dropped 2 bases and J dropped 3; count of bases not matched to a gene: 8. This CDR3 has 16 amino acids. The CDR3: CASSLETGVKYTEAFF. Here the CDR3 DNA reads TGTGCCAGCAGTTTAGAGACAGGGGTAAAATACACTGAAGCTTTCTTT.

This clone was counted a single time. The chain uses TRBV6-6 and TRBJ1-4; the D gene is possibly TRBD1 (6 bases). V lost 4 bases and J 8 bases, leaving 14 bases between the germline ends. The CDR3 spans 14 residues. Germline-derived CDR1 and CDR2 are MNHNY and SVGAGI (reference sequence). The CDR3 coding sequence is TGTGCCAGCAGTTCCGGGGGGGGCTGGGAAAAACTGTTTTTT. Translating it yields CASSSGGGWEKLFF.

This chain uses TRBV5-1 with TRBJ1-1; D unresolved. V was clipped by 3 bases and J by 10 bases, with 25 bases between them. The CDR3 runs to 16 residues. CDR1 and CDR2 (germline): SGHRS, YFSETQ. The CDR3 DNA reads TGCGCCAGCAGCTCCACCTCGTTCCCGGACGCCTACGGAGCTTTCTTT. Encoded protein: CASSSTSFPDAYGAFF.

The V call is TRBV28, the J call TRBJ2-7; tentative D call: TRBD1 (5 bases). Germline V lookup: CDR1 MDHEN, CDR2 SYDVKM. The V and J ends lost 3 bases and 3 bases respectively, with 15 bases between them. The CDR3 length is 15 residues. CDR3 DNA: TGTGCCAGCAGTTTCCACCAGGGTTCCGACTACGAGCAGTACTTC. Translation gives CASSFHQGSDYEQYF.

The CDR3 sequence: CASSSPTEYLPQHF. The CDR3 DNA reads TGTGCCAGCAGTTCCCCGACGGAGTACCTACCCCAGCATTTT. V is TRBV28 and J is TRBJ1-5; no clear D gene. The germline V gene has CDR1 MDHEN and CDR2 SYDVKM. Trimming removed 4 bases from V and 10 bases from J, with 17 bases in between. The CDR3 covers 14 residues.

The chain couples TRBV5-4 to TRBJ1-2, with D unresolved. Germline CDR1 SGHNT, CDR2 YYREEE (reference sequence). This CDR3 is 14 amino acids long. V was cut by 1 base and J by 8 bases, with 15 bases left in between. Here the CDR3 DNA reads TGTGCCAGCAGCTTGTTGAAAGGACCAGCAGGCTACACCTTC. This encodes CASSLLKGPAGYTF.

This clone was seen just once. V usage is TRBV7-6 and J usage is TRBJ1-6; D uncertain. CDR3 size: 13 residues. Trimming took 0 bases from V and 7 from J, leaving 4 bases between them. Germline V CDR1 and CDR2: SGHVS, FNYEAQ. CDR3 amino acids: CASSLAANSPLHF. Written as DNA, the CDR3 is TGTGCCAGCAGCTTAGCTGCGAATTCACCCCTCCACTTT.

This clone was counted once. The junction differs from germline at one of its ends, possibly a read error. The chain has TRBV7-2 and TRBJ2-3, with TRBD2 matching 10 bases. CDR1 SGHTA and CDR2 FQGNSA come from the germline V gene. This CDR3 comprises 16 residues. CDR3 region: CASSLAGAPSTDTQYF. The CDR3 DNA is TGTGCCAGCAGCCTAGCGGGAGCTCCTAGCACAGATACGCAGTATTTT.

V and J are TRBV2 and TRBJ2-2; D is undetermined. Per germline, CDR1 SNHLY and CDR2 FYNNEI. The germline V and J ends were trimmed by 7 bases and 2 bases, with 8 bases remaining between them. The CDR3 contains 13 residues. This CDR3 reads CASKRANTGELFF. DNA of the CDR3: TGTGCCAGCAAAAGGGCTAACACCGGGGAGCTGTTTTTT.

This chain joins TRBV4-2 and TRBJ1-4; D is undetermined. Deletions cut 1 base from V and 7 bases from J, with 10 bases between. CDR3 length: 14 amino acids. Per the germline V gene, CDR1 is LGHNA and CDR2 is YNFKEQ. CDR3 in amino acids: CASSQAGVGEKLFF. The DNA of the CDR3 is TGTGCCAGCAGCCAAGCCGGGGTCGGTGAAAAACTGTTTTTT.

The CDR3 DNA reads as TGTGCCAGCAGTTTTCTGAGGGACTATCAGCCCCAGCATTTT. This gives the protein CASSFLRDYQPQHF. This sequence joins TRBV28 and TRBJ1-5, with D perhaps matching TRBD1 (5 bases). This CDR3 region has 14 residues. The V gene's germline CDR1 is MDHEN and CDR2 SYDVKM. V lost 3 bases and J 5 bases, leaving 11 bases between the germline ends.

The chain carries TRBV5-1 and TRBJ2-7; 11 bases are a match to TRBD1. The CDR3 length is 14 residues. Trimming at V came to 4 bases and at J to 6 bases, leaving 6 bases not matched to a gene. Germline CDR1 SGHRS, CDR2 YFSETQ. CDR3 coding DNA: TGCGCCAGCAGCCCAGGACAGGGGGCCAGCGAGCAGTACTTC. Translation: CASSPGQGASEQYF. The whole variable domain, remainder taken from reference TRBV5-1 and TRBJ2-7, is KAGVTQTPRYLIKTRGQQVTLSCSPISGHRSVSWYQQTPGQGLQFLFEYFSETQRNKGNFPGRFSGRQFSNSRSEMNVSTLELGDSALYLCASSPGQGASEQYFGPGTRLTVT.

This chain joins TRBV27 and TRBJ1-1, with D hard to call. V lost 2 bases, J lost 1 base, and 5 bases lay in between. CDR3 length equals 13 residues. Per the germline V gene, CDR1 is MNHEY and CDR2 is SMNVEV (reference sequence). The CDR3 region has the DNA TGTGCCAGCAGTTTAGGCAGGAACACTGAAGCTTTCTTT. Translation: CASSLGRNTEAFF.

The chain employs TRBV29-1 and TRBJ2-7, with D maybe TRBD1 (5 bases). The CDR3 extends over 12 amino acids. The V gene lost 1 base and the J gene lost 5 bases, with 9 bases spanning the gap. Germline V gene lookup returns CDR1 SQVTM and CDR2 ANQGSEA. In DNA form, the CDR3 reads TGCAGCGTTGAAGCAGGGTACCACGAGCAGTACTTC. Its translation is CSVEAGYHEQYF.

The genes are TRBV30 and TRBJ1-4, with 7 bases that match TRBD1. This CDR3 contains 14 residues. The V gene's germline CDR1 is GTSNPN and CDR2 SVGIG (reference sequence). The V segment lost 6 bases and the J segment 3 bases; nucleotides outside the gene matches: 7. CDR3 sequence (DNA): TGTGCCTGCTACGACAGGGCGGCTAATGAAAAACTGTTTTTT. This encodes CACYDRAANEKLFF.

CDR3 in DNA: TGTGCCAGCTTCGGAGGGAGCACAGATACGCAGTATTTT. It yields the protein CASFGGSTDTQYF. V usage is TRBV2 and J usage is TRBJ2-3; the D gene is possibly TRBD2 (6 bases). Trimming pared 8 bases from V and 0 bases from J, leaving 9 bases between. CDR1 and CDR2 (germline): SNHLY, FYNNEI. This CDR3 contains 13 residues.

This clone was recorded once. V usage is TRBV5-6 and J usage is TRBJ1-5; D gene uncertain. V lost 4 bases, J lost 1 base, and 12 bases lay in between. Looked up from germline, CDR1 is SGHDT and CDR2 is YYEEEE. There are 15 residues in the CDR3. This CDR3 is CASSPRWHSNQPQHF. The CDR3 coding sequence is TGTGCCAGCAGCCCTAGGTGGCACAGCAATCAGCCCCAGCATTTT.